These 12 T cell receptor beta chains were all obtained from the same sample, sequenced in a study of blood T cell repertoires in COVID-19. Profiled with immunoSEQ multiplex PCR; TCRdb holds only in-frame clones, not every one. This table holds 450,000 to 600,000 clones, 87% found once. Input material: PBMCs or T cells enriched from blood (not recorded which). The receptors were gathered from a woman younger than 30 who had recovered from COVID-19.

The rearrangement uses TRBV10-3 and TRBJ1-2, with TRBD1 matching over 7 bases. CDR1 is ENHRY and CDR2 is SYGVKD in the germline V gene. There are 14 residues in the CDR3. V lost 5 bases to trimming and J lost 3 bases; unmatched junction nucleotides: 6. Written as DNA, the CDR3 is TGTGCCATCAGTCAACGAGGGACAGACTATGGCTACACCTTC. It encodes CAISQRGTDYGYTF.

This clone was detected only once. The chain's CDR3 is CASRSGGPETEAFF. CDR3 nucleotide sequence: TGTGCCAGCCGATCGGGCGGGCCCGAGACTGAAGCTTTCTTT. The rearrangement joins TRBV11-2 to TRBJ1-1; D unresolved. The CDR3 sequence is 14 residues long. Trimming removed 8 bases from V and 5 bases from J, with 18 bases in between. Germline CDR1 is SGHAT and CDR2 is FQNNGV.

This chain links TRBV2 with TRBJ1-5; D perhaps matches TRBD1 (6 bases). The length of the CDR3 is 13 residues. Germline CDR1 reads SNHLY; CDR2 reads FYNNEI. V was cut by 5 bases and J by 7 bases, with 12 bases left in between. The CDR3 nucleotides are TGTGCCAGCAGTTTGGGGGCTAACCAGCCCCAGCATTTT. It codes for CASSLGANQPQHF.

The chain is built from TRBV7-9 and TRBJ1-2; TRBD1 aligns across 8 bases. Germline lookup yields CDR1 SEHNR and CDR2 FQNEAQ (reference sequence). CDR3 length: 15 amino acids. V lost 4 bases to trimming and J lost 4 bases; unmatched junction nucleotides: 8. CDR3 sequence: CASSSPGTGGYGYTF. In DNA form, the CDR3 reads TGTGCCAGCAGCTCCCCCGGGACAGGAGGCTATGGCTACACCTTC.

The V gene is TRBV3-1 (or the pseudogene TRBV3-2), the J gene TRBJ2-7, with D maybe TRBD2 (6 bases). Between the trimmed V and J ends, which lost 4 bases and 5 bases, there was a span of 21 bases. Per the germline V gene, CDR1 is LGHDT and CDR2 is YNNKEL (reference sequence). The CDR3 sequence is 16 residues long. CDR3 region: CASSPTGGRGGNEQYF. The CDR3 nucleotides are TGTGCCAGCAGCCCCACCGGGGGACGGGGTGGGAACGAGCAGTACTTC.

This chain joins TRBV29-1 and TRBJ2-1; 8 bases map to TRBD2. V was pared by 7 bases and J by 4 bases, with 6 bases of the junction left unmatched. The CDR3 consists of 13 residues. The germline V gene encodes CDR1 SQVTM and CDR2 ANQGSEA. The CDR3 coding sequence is TGCAGCGCGGGGGGGCCATCATACAATGAGCAGTTCTTC. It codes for CSAGGPSYNEQFF.

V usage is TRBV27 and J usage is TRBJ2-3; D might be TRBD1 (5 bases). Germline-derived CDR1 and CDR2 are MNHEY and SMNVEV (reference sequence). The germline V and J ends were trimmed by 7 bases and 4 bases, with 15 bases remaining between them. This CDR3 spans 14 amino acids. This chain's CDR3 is CASTSNQGSDTQYF. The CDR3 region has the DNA TGTGCCAGCACCTCCAATCAGGGTTCAGATACGCAGTATTTT.

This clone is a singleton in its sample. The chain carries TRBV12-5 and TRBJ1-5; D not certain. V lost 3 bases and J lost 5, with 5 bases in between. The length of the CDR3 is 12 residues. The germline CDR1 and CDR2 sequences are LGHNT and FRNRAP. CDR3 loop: CASGLLYQPQHF. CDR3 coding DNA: TGTGCTAGTGGTTTACTTTATCAGCCCCAGCATTTT.

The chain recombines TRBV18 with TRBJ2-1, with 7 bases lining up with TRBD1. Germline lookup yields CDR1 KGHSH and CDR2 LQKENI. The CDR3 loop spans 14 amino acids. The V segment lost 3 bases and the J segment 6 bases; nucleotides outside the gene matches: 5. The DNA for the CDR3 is TGTGCCAGCTCACCGGAGAACAGGGGCAATGAGCAGTTCTTC. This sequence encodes CASSPENRGNEQFF. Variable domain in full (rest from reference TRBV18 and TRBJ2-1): NAGVMQNPRHLVRRRGQEARLRCSPMKGHSHVYWYRQLPEEGLKFMVYLQKENIIDESGMPKERFSAEFPKEGPSILRIQQVVRGDSAAYFCASSPENRGNEQFFGPGTRLTVL.

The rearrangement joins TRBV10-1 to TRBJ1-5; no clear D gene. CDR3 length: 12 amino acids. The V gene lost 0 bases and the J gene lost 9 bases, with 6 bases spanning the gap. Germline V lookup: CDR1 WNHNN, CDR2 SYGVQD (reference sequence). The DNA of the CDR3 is TGCGCCAGCAGTGAGTCCGGTGGGCCCCAGCATTTT. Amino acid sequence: CASSESGGPQHF.

CDR3: CASSHRTNTDTQYF. The DNA of the CDR3 is TGTGCCAGCAGTCATAGGACTAACACAGATACGCAGTATTTT. The chain has TRBV7-3 and TRBJ2-3, with TRBD2 as a possible D gene (6 bases). Germline V gives CDR1 SGHTA, CDR2 FQGTGA. Trimming left V 6 bases short and J 2 bases short, with 12 bases between. The CDR3 extends over 14 amino acids.

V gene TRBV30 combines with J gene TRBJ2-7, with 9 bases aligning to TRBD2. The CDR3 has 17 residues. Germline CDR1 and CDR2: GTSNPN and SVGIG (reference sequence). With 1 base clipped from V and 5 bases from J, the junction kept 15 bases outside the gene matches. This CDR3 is CAWSGGDAGTSFDEQYF. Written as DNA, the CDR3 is TGTGCCTGGAGTGGGGGGGACGCAGGGACTAGCTTCGACGAGCAGTACTTC.